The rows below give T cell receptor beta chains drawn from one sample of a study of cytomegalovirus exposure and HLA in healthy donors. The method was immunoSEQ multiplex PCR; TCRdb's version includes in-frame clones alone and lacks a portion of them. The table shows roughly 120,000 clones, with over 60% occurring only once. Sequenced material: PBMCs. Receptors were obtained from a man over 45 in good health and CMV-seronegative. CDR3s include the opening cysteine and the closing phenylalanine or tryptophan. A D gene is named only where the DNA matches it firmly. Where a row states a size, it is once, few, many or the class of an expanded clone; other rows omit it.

CDR3nt: TGTGCCAGCAGCCAATCCGCAGGGTCCATTGAGCAGTTCTTC
CDR3aa: CASSQSAGSIEQFF
d_gene: NA
j_gene: TRBJ2-1
abundance: NA
v_gene: TRBV7-3

CDR3nt: TGTGCCAGCAGCCCATGGGCCCAAACAAATGAGCAGTTCTTC
CDR3aa: CASSPWAQTNEQFF
d_gene: NA
j_gene: TRBJ2-1
abundance: NA
v_gene: TRBV9

CDR3nt: TGTTCCAGCACGACCGAAGGACAGGCGGGGAACACCGGGGAGCTGTTTTTT
CDR3aa: CSSTTEGQAGNTGELFF
d_gene: TRBD1
j_gene: TRBJ2-2
abundance: NA
v_gene: TRBV7-9

CDR3nt: TGTGCCAGCAGGGAGACAGGGTCCTATAATTCACCCCTCCACTTT
CDR3aa: CASRETGSYNSPLHF
d_gene: TRBD1
j_gene: TRBJ1-6
abundance: NA
v_gene: TRBV6-1

CDR3nt: TGTGCCAGCAGCTTAGTTAGGACAGGGGTTTGGGGAGAGACCCAGTACTTC
CDR3aa: CASSLVRTGVWGETQYF
d_gene: TRBD1
j_gene: TRBJ2-5
abundance: NA
v_gene: TRBV7-8

CDR3nt: TGTGCCATCGGGCGGGACAGCGGAGAGACCCAGTACTTC
CDR3aa: CAIGRDSGETQYF
d_gene: NA
j_gene: TRBJ2-5
abundance: NA
v_gene: TRBV10-3

CDR3nt: TGTGCCAGCAGCTTGGCAACGGGACAGAACTATGGCTACACCTTC
CDR3aa: CASSLATGQNYGYTF
d_gene: TRBD1
j_gene: TRBJ1-2
abundance: few
v_gene: TRBV5-4

CDR3nt: TGTGCCAGCAGTGGGGGGACAGCCCTTACGTTAATGGGCTACACCTTC
CDR3aa: CASSGGTALTLMGYTF
d_gene: TRBD1
j_gene: TRBJ1-2
abundance: NA
v_gene: TRBV6-1

CDR3nt: TGTGCCAGCAGCTACCCGGAGGGCTATGGCTACACCTTC
CDR3aa: CASSYPEGYGYTF
d_gene: NA
j_gene: TRBJ1-2
abundance: few
v_gene: TRBV5-8

CDR3nt: TGTGCCAGCAGCTCGGGGACAGGTAGCTACAATGAGCAGTTCTTC
CDR3aa: CASSSGTGSYNEQFF
d_gene: TRBD1
j_gene: TRBJ2-1
abundance: once
v_gene: TRBV7-3

CDR3nt: TGTGCCAGCAGTTTAATGGGCAGGGGGAGTGGGAACACTGAAGCTTTCTTT
CDR3aa: CASSLMGRGSGNTEAFF
d_gene: TRBD1
j_gene: TRBJ1-1
abundance: NA
v_gene: TRBV27

CDR3nt: TGTGCCAGCAGCTTAGTAGCGGGGGGAGAGACCCAGTACTTC
CDR3aa: CASSLVAGGETQYF
d_gene: TRBD2
j_gene: TRBJ2-5
abundance: NA
v_gene: TRBV7-2

CDR3nt: TGTGCCATCAGTGAGTTCGTAGGGGACACCGGGGAGCTGTTTTTT
CDR3aa: CAISEFVGDTGELFF
d_gene: NA
j_gene: TRBJ2-2
abundance: once
v_gene: TRBV10-3

CDR3nt: TGTGCCAGCAGCACAGACCTTGACCTTTCCTACGAGCAGTACTTC
CDR3aa: CASSTDLDLSYEQYF
d_gene: NA
j_gene: TRBJ2-7
abundance: NA
v_gene: TRBV7-2

CDR3nt: TGTGCCATCAGCCCCGGACTCTCCCTGAACACTGAAGCTTTCTTT
CDR3aa: CAISPGLSLNTEAFF
d_gene: NA
j_gene: TRBJ1-1
abundance: NA
v_gene: TRBV10-3

CDR3nt: TGCGCCAGCAGCGACCCGGTTAGCGGGGGGGCGGAGACCCAGTACTTC
CDR3aa: CASSDPVSGGAETQYF
d_gene: TRBD2
j_gene: TRBJ2-5
abundance: few
v_gene: TRBV5-1

CDR3nt: TGTGCCAGTAGTATGGAAATGCGGGGAGGCACTGAAGCTTTCTTT
CDR3aa: CASSMEMRGGTEAFF
d_gene: NA
j_gene: TRBJ1-1
abundance: NA
v_gene: TRBV19

CDR3nt: TGCGCAACTAGCGAGCCTGGCACAGATACGCAGTATTTT
CDR3aa: CATSEPGTDTQYF
d_gene: TRBD2
j_gene: TRBJ2-3
abundance: NA
v_gene: TRBV5-1

CDR3nt: TGTGCCAGCAGCCCGCTAGCGGGGGCTGGAGAGACCCAGTACTTC
CDR3aa: CASSPLAGAGETQYF
d_gene: TRBD2
j_gene: TRBJ2-5
abundance: NA
v_gene: TRBV7-7

CDR3nt: TGCGCCAGCAGCCAGCAGACAGGGCCGGCTCAGCCCCAGCATTTT
CDR3aa: CASSQQTGPAQPQHF
d_gene: TRBD1
j_gene: TRBJ1-5
abundance: once
v_gene: TRBV4-1

CDR3nt: TGTGCCAGCAGCGTAGGGTACGGAACTAATGAAAAACTGTTTTTT
CDR3aa: CASSVGYGTNEKLFF
d_gene: NA
j_gene: TRBJ1-4
abundance: once
v_gene: TRBV9

CDR3nt: TGCGCCAGCAGCTTGATGGGCGGGGCCGCAGATACGCAGTATTTT
CDR3aa: CASSLMGGAADTQYF
d_gene: NA
j_gene: TRBJ2-3
abundance: NA
v_gene: TRBV5-1

CDR3nt: TGTGCCAGCAGTTCCCAACAGGGGGCCCACTATAGCAATCAGCCCCAGCATTTT
CDR3aa: CASSSQQGAHYSNQPQHF
d_gene: TRBD1
j_gene: TRBJ1-5
abundance: few
v_gene: TRBV28

CDR3nt: TGTGCCATGGGGAGGGGGTGGAACACTGAAGCTTTCTTT
CDR3aa: CAMGRGWNTEAFF
d_gene: NA
j_gene: TRBJ1-1
abundance: NA
v_gene: TRBV10-3

CDR3nt: TGTGCCAGCAGTTTATCTCGGAGGGGGGGGATACAGGAGACCCAGTACTTC
CDR3aa: CASSLSRRGGIQETQYF
d_gene: NA
j_gene: TRBJ2-5
abundance: NA
v_gene: TRBV27

CDR3nt: TGTTCCAGCAGCTCCACCGAACTGACAACCTCCTCTGGAAACACCATATATTTT
CDR3aa: CSSSSTELTTSSGNTIYF
d_gene: NA
j_gene: TRBJ1-3
abundance: medium-sized
v_gene: TRBV7-9

CDR3nt: TGTGCCAGCAGCAGGGACAGGGGAAATCAGCCCCAGCATTTT
CDR3aa: CASSRDRGNQPQHF
d_gene: TRBD1
j_gene: TRBJ1-5
abundance: few
v_gene: TRBV5-6

CDR3nt: TGTGCCAGCAGTTACTCCTCCACAGATACGCAGTATTTT
CDR3aa: CASSYSSTDTQYF
d_gene: NA
j_gene: TRBJ2-3
abundance: NA
v_gene: TRBV6-5

CDR3nt: TGCGCCAGCAGCTTGGTAGCGGGGGGAGGCAATGAGCAGTTCTTC
CDR3aa: CASSLVAGGGNEQFF
d_gene: TRBD2
j_gene: TRBJ2-1
abundance: NA
v_gene: TRBV5-1

CDR3nt: TGTGCCAGCAGCCCGCCCGGGGGTAATTCACCCCTCCACTTT
CDR3aa: CASSPPGGNSPLHF
d_gene: NA
j_gene: TRBJ1-6
abundance: few
v_gene: TRBV7-9

CDR3nt: TGTGCCAGCAGTGAAGACCCAGGGCTCACAGATACGCAGTATTTT
CDR3aa: CASSEDPGLTDTQYF
d_gene: NA
j_gene: TRBJ2-3
abundance: NA
v_gene: TRBV6-1

CDR3nt: TGTGCCAGCAGCTTCGGGTCCATGGGGAGAGATACGCAGTATTTT
CDR3aa: CASSFGSMGRDTQYF
d_gene: NA
j_gene: TRBJ2-3
abundance: NA
v_gene: TRBV7-6

CDR3nt: TGCGCCAGCAGCCAAGCGAGTGGAGGGCTGGGCGAAAAACTGTTTTTT
CDR3aa: CASSQASGGLGEKLFF
d_gene: NA
j_gene: TRBJ1-4
abundance: NA
v_gene: TRBV4-3

CDR3nt: TGCGCCAGCAGCCAGTCCGGGACAGATTACAATGAGCAGTTCTTC
CDR3aa: CASSQSGTDYNEQFF
d_gene: TRBD1
j_gene: TRBJ2-1
abundance: NA
v_gene: TRBV4-1

CDR3nt: TGTGCCAGCAGCAATTTAGCGCCGGGAGATACGCAGTATTTT
CDR3aa: CASSNLAPGDTQYF
d_gene: NA
j_gene: TRBJ2-3
abundance: NA
v_gene: TRBV21-1

CDR3nt: TGTGCCAGCAGCGTAGGCTATCGGGAGACGGGTATGAATGAAAAACTGTTTTTT
CDR3aa: CASSVGYRETGMNEKLFF
d_gene: NA
j_gene: TRBJ1-4
abundance: NA
v_gene: TRBV9

CDR3nt: TGCGCCAGCAGCCCCCCCGACTTGGGACAGGGGAATGGCTACACCTTC
CDR3aa: CASSPPDLGQGNGYTF
d_gene: TRBD1
j_gene: TRBJ1-2
abundance: NA
v_gene: TRBV5-1

CDR3nt: TGCGCCAGCAGCCTCCAAGACAGGAACTATGGCTACACCTTC
CDR3aa: CASSLQDRNYGYTF
d_gene: NA
j_gene: TRBJ1-2
abundance: NA
v_gene: TRBV5-1

CDR3nt: TGTGCCAGCAGTTACGGGGGACAGGGGTTCCCCGGGGAGCTGTTTTTT
CDR3aa: CASSYGGQGFPGELFF
d_gene: TRBD1
j_gene: TRBJ2-2
abundance: NA
v_gene: TRBV6-5

CDR3nt: TGTGCCAGCAACAAACAGGGGAATCAGGGCTACACCTTC
CDR3aa: CASNKQGNQGYTF
d_gene: TRBD1
j_gene: TRBJ1-2
abundance: few
v_gene: TRBV6-5

CDR3nt: TGCGCCAGCAGCTTATCTCCCCTCGAGCTTTCACCCCTCCACTTT
CDR3aa: CASSLSPLELSPLHF
d_gene: NA
j_gene: TRBJ1-6
abundance: NA
v_gene: TRBV5-1

CDR3nt: TGTGCCAGCAGCTCCGATGAAAAACTGTTTTTT
CDR3aa: CASSSDEKLFF
d_gene: NA
j_gene: TRBJ1-4
abundance: few
v_gene: TRBV7-9

CDR3nt: TGTGCCAGCAGGGGAACTATACGGGAAGGCTACACCTTC
CDR3aa: CASRGTIREGYTF
d_gene: NA
j_gene: TRBJ1-2
abundance: NA
v_gene: TRBV28

CDR3nt: TGTGCCAGCTCACCATTAGAGCAGGGGCGGGAAAAACTGTTTTTT
CDR3aa: CASSPLEQGREKLFF
d_gene: NA
j_gene: TRBJ1-4
abundance: NA
v_gene: TRBV18

CDR3nt: TGCAGTGCTCCCCAGGGGGAGCAGTTCTTC
CDR3aa: CSAPQGEQFF
d_gene: NA
j_gene: TRBJ2-1
abundance: NA
v_gene: TRBV20-1

CDR3nt: TGTGCCAGCAGCTTAGACGGGAGCTCCTACAATGAGCAGTTCTTC
CDR3aa: CASSLDGSSYNEQFF
d_gene: NA
j_gene: TRBJ2-1
abundance: few
v_gene: TRBV11-2

CDR3nt: TGCGCCAGCAGCTTGGCAGGCAGTGAAAACACCGGGGAGCTGTTTTTT
CDR3aa: CASSLAGSENTGELFF
d_gene: NA
j_gene: TRBJ2-2
abundance: once
v_gene: TRBV5-1

CDR3nt: TGTGCCACCAGCAAGGACAGAGCTAACTATGGCTACACCTTC
CDR3aa: CATSKDRANYGYTF
d_gene: NA
j_gene: TRBJ1-2
abundance: few
v_gene: TRBV15

CDR3nt: TGTGCCAGCAGCCAAGTGGGGCGGTCTAACTATGGCTACACCTTC
CDR3aa: CASSQVGRSNYGYTF
d_gene: NA
j_gene: TRBJ1-2
abundance: NA
v_gene: TRBV14

CDR3nt: TGTGCCATCAGTGAGTCGTCCGTTGGGGAGGATACGCAGTATTTT
CDR3aa: CAISESSVGEDTQYF
d_gene: NA
j_gene: TRBJ2-3
abundance: NA
v_gene: TRBV10-3

CDR3nt: TGTGCCAGCTCGGTCTCCGGGGGGAAAGAGACCCAGTACTTC
CDR3aa: CASSVSGGKETQYF
d_gene: TRBD2
j_gene: TRBJ2-5
abundance: NA
v_gene: TRBV18

CDR3nt: TGTGCCAGCAGCGTATATCTAGCGGGGGGCACAGATACGCAGTATTTT
CDR3aa: CASSVYLAGGTDTQYF
d_gene: TRBD2
j_gene: TRBJ2-3
abundance: NA
v_gene: TRBV9

CDR3nt: TGTGCCAGCACTGAAGGGGGCGTGGAGCTTGGAAACACCATATATTTT
CDR3aa: CASTEGGVELGNTIYF
d_gene: TRBD1
j_gene: TRBJ1-3
abundance: few
v_gene: TRBV6-1

CDR3nt: TGCGCCAGCAGAACAGGTTTCGTAAGAGATACGCAGTATTTT
CDR3aa: CASRTGFVRDTQYF
d_gene: NA
j_gene: TRBJ2-3
abundance: NA
v_gene: TRBV23-1

CDR3nt: TGTGCCAGCAGCTCGACAGGAGAAAAACTGTTTTTT
CDR3aa: CASSSTGEKLFF
d_gene: NA
j_gene: TRBJ1-4
abundance: NA
v_gene: TRBV7-6

CDR3nt: TGCGCCAGCGGCGAGGGGGTAAGTTTGAACACTGAAGCTTTCTTT
CDR3aa: CASGEGVSLNTEAFF
d_gene: NA
j_gene: TRBJ1-1
abundance: NA
v_gene: TRBV10-1

CDR3nt: TGTGCCAGCAGTCCGTACAGTTTAACTAGCAATCAGCCCCAGCATTTT
CDR3aa: CASSPYSLTSNQPQHF
d_gene: NA
j_gene: TRBJ1-5
abundance: NA
v_gene: TRBV6-6

CDR3nt: TGTGCCAGCAGCGCAGGGGGCTCGAACACCGGGGAGCTGTTTTTT
CDR3aa: CASSAGGSNTGELFF
d_gene: TRBD1
j_gene: TRBJ2-2
abundance: few
v_gene: TRBV9

CDR3nt: TGTGCCAGCAGCTTATTCGACAGGGTGGGCACTGAAGCTTTCTTT
CDR3aa: CASSLFDRVGTEAFF
d_gene: TRBD1
j_gene: TRBJ1-1
abundance: NA
v_gene: TRBV11-1

CDR3nt: TGTGCCACCAGCAGAGCTAAGACGGGAGGCTACACCTTC
CDR3aa: CATSRAKTGGYTF
d_gene: NA
j_gene: TRBJ1-2
abundance: once
v_gene: TRBV15